This paragraph covers one T cell receptor (beta chain) sequence. The V end was cut by 11 bases, the J end by 0 bases, with 7 bases between. This CDR3 has 12 residues. Germline V gene sequence: CDR1 MGHDK, CDR2 SYGVNS. This sample stems from a study of blood T cell repertoires in COVID-19. Across the whole study: T cells, B-cell-depleted T cells, or PBMCs supplied cDNA or gDNA.

Per the original methods: Estimates of nucleated cell counts were drawn from the amplification of reference gene primers. Clones were read by immunoSEQ multiplex PCR, and TCRdb kept only the in-frame ones, dropping some. V and J calls and clone size follow that table, whereas D and trimming were derived from the DNA. The sample contains under 250,000 clones, around 86% of which appear only once. The chain links TRBV25-1 to TRBJ2-2; D ambiguous. The sequenced material came from peripheral blood. The source of this sequence is a man in his sixties who had recovered from COVID-19. The DNA of the CDR3 is TGTGCCTCCGGGTCGAACACCGGGGAGCTGTTTTTT. It specifies CASGSNTGELFF.